Below, 14 T cell receptor beta chains from the same sample are listed, as sequenced in a study of cytomegalovirus exposure and HLA in healthy donors (dated by TCRdb to 2015 to 2018). The method behind the library was the immunoSEQ multiplex PCR assay. The source is immuneACCESS, and TCRdb retained only in-frame sequences with V and J called. Part of the clones is not carried over; for the studies checked, unresolved V genes explain less than half of this, and the remainder is unexplained. The sample table records 200,000 to 250,000 clones; approximately 88% of these occur just once. Around 15% of the sample is held by the ten biggest clonotypes. The sample taken for sequencing was PBMCs. These receptors originate from a woman younger than 45 in good health and CMV-seropositive.

The chain is built from TRBV5-1 and TRBJ2-3; D may correspond to TRBD1 or TRBD2 (5 bases each). Per germline, CDR1 SGHRS and CDR2 YFSETQ. The CDR3 loop spans 17 amino acids. Trimming removed 4 bases at V and 3 bases at J, with 21 bases between. CDR3 residues: CASSHPPGPSKTDTQYF. The CDR3 nucleotides are TGCGCCAGCAGCCACCCTCCGGGGCCCTCTAAGACAGATACGCAGTATTTT.

In this sample, this clone turned up once. The rearrangement links TRBV30 to TRBJ1-1; TRBD1 matches 9 bases. Germline CDR1 and CDR2: GTSNPN and SVGIG (reference sequence). The CDR3 has 13 amino acids. V lost 8 bases to trimming and J lost 5 bases; unmatched junction nucleotides: 9. The CDR3 is CAGYGDRVTEAFF. In nucleotides, the CDR3 is TGTGCCGGATACGGGGACAGGGTTACTGAAGCTTTCTTT.

This chain joins TRBV28 and TRBJ2-5; TRBD1 matches 8 bases. After removal of 11 bases from V and 2 bases from J, the junction contained 10 bases not matched to a gene. Germline V gene sequence: CDR1 MDHEN, CDR2 SYDVKM. The CDR3 runs to 14 residues. The CDR3 is CAAVQGGDQETQYF. Here the CDR3 DNA reads TGTGCCGCCGTACAGGGGGGTGATCAAGAGACCCAGTACTTC.

The chain uses TRBV6-1 and TRBJ1-1; D remains unclear. Per germline, CDR1 MNHNS and CDR2 SASEGT. V lost 0 bases to trimming and J lost 1 base, with 9 bases between them. The length of the CDR3 is 15 residues. The CDR3 nucleotides are TGTGCCAGCAGTGAAGCTCCGGAATCGAACACTGAAGCTTTCTTT. It codes for CASSEAPESNTEAFF.

V is TRBV30 and J is TRBJ1-1; tentatively, D is TRBD1 (6 bases). This CDR3 is 13 amino acids long. Looked up from germline, CDR1 is GTSNPN and CDR2 is SVGIG (reference sequence). V lost 3 bases, J lost 5 bases, and 13 bases lay in between. The CDR3 spells CAWRAGVRTEAFF. CDR3 nucleotide sequence: TGTGCCTGGAGGGCAGGGGTACGGACTGAAGCTTTCTTT.

This clone came up once. The CDR3: CASSTGTQIGELFF. The CDR3 DNA reads as TGCGCCAGCAGCACAGGGACACAGATAGGGGAGCTGTTTTTT. V gene TRBV5-1 combines with J gene TRBJ2-2, with D possibly being TRBD1 (6 bases). CDR3 length equals 14 residues. Germline CDR1 reads SGHRS; CDR2 reads YFSETQ. The V and J ends lost 4 bases and 8 bases respectively, with 15 bases between them. The full variable domain, in which reference TRBV5-1 and TRBJ2-2 provide the parts outside the CDR3, is KAGVTQTPRYLIKTRGQQVTLSCSPISGHRSVSWYQQTPGQGLQFLFEYFSETQRNKGNFPGRFSGRQFSNSRSEMNVSTLELGDSALYLCASSTGTQIGELFFGEGSRLTVL.

The chain has TRBV27 and TRBJ2-3; D is perhaps TRBD1 (5 bases). V lost 0 bases, J lost 0 bases, and 10 bases lay in between. The germline CDR1 and CDR2 sequences are MNHEY and SMNVEV (reference sequence). The CDR3 sequence is 16 residues long. CDR3 nucleotide sequence: TGTGCCAGCAGTTTATCGGGGCCACCTAGCACAGATACGCAGTATTTT. Protein sequence: CASSLSGPPSTDTQYF.

This rearrangement joins TRBV2 to TRBJ2-2; tentatively, D is TRBD1 (5 bases). V was cut by 5 bases and J by 5 bases, with 12 bases left in between. The germline CDR1 and CDR2 sequences are SNHLY and FYNNEI. The CDR3 totals 14 residues. The CDR3: CASSLVQGTGELFF. The CDR3 DNA reads TGTGCCAGCAGTCTAGTTCAGGGTACCGGGGAGCTGTTTTTT. Combining the CDR3 with reference TRBV2 and TRBJ2-2 gives the whole variable domain EPEVTQTPSHQVTQMGQEVILRCVPISNHLYFYWYRQILGQKVEFLVSFYNNEISEKSEIFDDQFSVERPDGSNFTLKIRSTKLEDSAMYFCASSLVQGTGELFFGEGSRLTVL.

This chain connects TRBV7-8 to TRBJ2-7; 7 nucleotides agree with TRBD1. This CDR3 region has 13 residues. The V gene end was trimmed by 5 bases and the J gene end by 2 bases; junction bases not matched to a gene: 3. The germline CDR1 and CDR2 sequences are SGHVS and FQNEAQ. DNA for the CDR3: TGTGCCAGCAGCGGCGGACAGGCCTACGAGCAGTACTTC. It translates to CASSGGQAYEQYF.

The chain links TRBV11-3 to TRBJ1-3; no definite D call. V lost 1 base and J lost 4, with 11 bases in between. The germline V gene encodes CDR1 SGHNT and CDR2 YENEEA. The CDR3 is 15 residues long. DNA of the CDR3: TGTGCCAGCAGCTTAGTCGTTACCGCCGGAAACACCATATATTTT. As protein: CASSLVVTAGNTIYF.

The chain uses TRBV28 and TRBJ2-7, with no clear D. Trimming removed 7 bases from V and 3 bases from J, with 10 bases in between. CDR1 is MDHEN, CDR2 SYDVKM, per germline. The CDR3 contains 12 residues. The CDR3 DNA is TGTGCCAGCACGTCCAGTGTCTACGAGCAGTACTTC. Protein sequence: CASTSSVYEQYF.

For the CDR3, the DNA is TGCAGCGTCCCGGACAGGGGATACAATGAGCAGTTCTTC. Its protein is CSVPDRGYNEQFF. This chain uses TRBV29-1 with TRBJ2-1, with TRBD1 identical over 9 bases. Trimming cost V 6 bases and J 4 bases; bases outside gene matches: 4. Germline CDR1 and CDR2: SQVTM and ANQGSEA. This CDR3 region has 13 residues.

The CDR3 DNA sequence: TGTGCCAGCAGCCCTCTGGACAGGGACGTTGCCTACACCTTC. Protein sequence: CASSPLDRDVAYTF. The rearrangement joins TRBV5-4 to TRBJ1-2, with 8 positions matching TRBD1. Germline V gives CDR1 SGHNT, CDR2 YYREEE (reference sequence). This CDR3 region has 14 residues. V lost 4 bases and J lost 10; bases outside the gene matches: 12.

V usage is TRBV30 and J usage is TRBJ1-3; D is unresolved. In germline, CDR1 is GTSNPN, CDR2 SVGIG (reference sequence). This CDR3 spans 14 amino acids. With 4 bases removed from V and 1 base from J, the gap between germline ends came to 11 bases. The CDR3 loop reads CAWNLLGSGNTIYF. CDR3 DNA: TGTGCCTGGAACCTCCTGGGATCTGGAAACACCATATATTTT.